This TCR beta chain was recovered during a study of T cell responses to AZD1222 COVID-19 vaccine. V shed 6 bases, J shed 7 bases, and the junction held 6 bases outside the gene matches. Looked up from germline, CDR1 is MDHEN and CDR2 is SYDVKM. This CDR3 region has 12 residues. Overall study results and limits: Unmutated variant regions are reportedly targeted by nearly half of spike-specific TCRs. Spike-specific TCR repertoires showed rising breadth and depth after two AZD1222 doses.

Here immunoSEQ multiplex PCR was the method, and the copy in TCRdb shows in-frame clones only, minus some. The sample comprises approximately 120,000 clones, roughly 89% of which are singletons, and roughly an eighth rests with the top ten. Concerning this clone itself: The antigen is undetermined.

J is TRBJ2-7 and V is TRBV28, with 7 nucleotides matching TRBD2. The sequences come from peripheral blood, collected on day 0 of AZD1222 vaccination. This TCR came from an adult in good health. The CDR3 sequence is CASSILASEQYF. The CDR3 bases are TGTGCCAGCAGCATACTAGCGTCGGAGCAGTACTTC. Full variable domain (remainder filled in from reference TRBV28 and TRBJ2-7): DVKVTQSSRYLVKRTGEKVFLECVQDMDHENMFWYRQDPGLGLRLIYFSYDVKMKEKGDIPEGYSVSREKKERFSLILESASTNQTSMYLCASSILASEQYFGPGTRLTVT.